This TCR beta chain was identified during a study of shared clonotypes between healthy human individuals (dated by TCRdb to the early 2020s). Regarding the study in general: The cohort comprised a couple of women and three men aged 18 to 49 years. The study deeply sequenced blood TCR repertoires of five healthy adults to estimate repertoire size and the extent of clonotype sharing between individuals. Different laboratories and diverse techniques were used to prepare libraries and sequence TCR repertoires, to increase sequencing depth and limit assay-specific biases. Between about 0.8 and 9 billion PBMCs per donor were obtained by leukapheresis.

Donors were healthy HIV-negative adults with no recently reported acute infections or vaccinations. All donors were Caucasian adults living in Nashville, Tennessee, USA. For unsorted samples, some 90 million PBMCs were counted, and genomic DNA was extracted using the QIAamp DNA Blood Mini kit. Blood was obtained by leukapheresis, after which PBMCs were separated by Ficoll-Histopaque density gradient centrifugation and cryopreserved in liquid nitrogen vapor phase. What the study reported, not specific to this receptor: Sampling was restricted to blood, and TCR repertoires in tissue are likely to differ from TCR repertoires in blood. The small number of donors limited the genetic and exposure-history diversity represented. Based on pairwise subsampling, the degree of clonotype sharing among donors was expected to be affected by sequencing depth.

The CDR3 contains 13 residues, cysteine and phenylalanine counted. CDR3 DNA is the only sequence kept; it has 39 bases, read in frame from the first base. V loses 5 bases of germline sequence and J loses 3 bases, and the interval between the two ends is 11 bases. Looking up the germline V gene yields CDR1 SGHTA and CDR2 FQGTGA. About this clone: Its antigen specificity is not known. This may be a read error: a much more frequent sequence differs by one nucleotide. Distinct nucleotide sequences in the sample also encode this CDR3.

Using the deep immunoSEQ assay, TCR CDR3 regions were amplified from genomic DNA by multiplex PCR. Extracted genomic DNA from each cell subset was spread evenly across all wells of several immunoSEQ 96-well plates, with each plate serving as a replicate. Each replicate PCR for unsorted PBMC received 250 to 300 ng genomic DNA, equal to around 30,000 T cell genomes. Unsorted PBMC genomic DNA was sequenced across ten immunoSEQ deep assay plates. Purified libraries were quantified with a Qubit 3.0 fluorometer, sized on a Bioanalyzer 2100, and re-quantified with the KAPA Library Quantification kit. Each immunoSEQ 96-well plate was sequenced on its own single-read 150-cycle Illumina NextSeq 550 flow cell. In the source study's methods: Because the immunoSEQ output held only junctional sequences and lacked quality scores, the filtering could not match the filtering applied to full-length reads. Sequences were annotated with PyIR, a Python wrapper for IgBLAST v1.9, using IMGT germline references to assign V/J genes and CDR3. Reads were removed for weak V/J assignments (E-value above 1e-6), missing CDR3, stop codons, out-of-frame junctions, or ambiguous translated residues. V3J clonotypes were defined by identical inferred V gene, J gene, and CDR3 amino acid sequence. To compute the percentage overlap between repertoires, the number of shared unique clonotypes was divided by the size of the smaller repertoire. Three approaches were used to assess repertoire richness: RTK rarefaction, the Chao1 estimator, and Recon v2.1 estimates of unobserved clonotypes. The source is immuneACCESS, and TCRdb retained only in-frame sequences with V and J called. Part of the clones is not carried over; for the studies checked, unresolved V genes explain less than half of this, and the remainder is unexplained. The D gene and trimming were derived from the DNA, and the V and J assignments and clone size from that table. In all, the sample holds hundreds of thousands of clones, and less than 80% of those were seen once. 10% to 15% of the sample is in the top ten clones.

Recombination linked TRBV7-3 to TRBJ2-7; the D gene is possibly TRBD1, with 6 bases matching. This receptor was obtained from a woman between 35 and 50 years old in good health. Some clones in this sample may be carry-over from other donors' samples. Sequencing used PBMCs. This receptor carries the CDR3 CASSLDRNYEQYF. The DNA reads TGTGCCAGCAGCCTCGACAGGAACTACGAGCAGTACTTC.